Described below is a single TCR beta chain sequence and its context. These data come from a study of blood T cell repertoires in COVID-19. Background on the study: Donors in the United States, Italy and Spain gave samples during acute or convalescent COVID-19. In each case, the material was cDNA or gDNA derived from T cells, B-cell-depleted T cells, or PBMCs.

CDR3 length: 15 amino acids. The V gene lost 0 bases and the J gene lost 10 bases, with 13 bases spanning the gap. CDR1 is SGHVS and CDR2 is FNYEAQ in the germline V gene. In the study's own analysis: The authors estimated nucleated cell counts from reference gene primer amplification. The repertoire was sequenced with immunoSEQ multiplex PCR; TCRdb's copy has only in-frame clones and lacks some. The V and J calls and clone size come from that table; D and trimming were worked out from the DNA. The sample lists 78,000 or so clones, over 75% occurring once. Sequencing was done on a sample of peripheral blood. V gene TRBV7-6 combines with J gene TRBJ1-6; D may be TRBD1 (6 bases). The TCR was taken from a man at least 80 years old with acute or convalescent COVID-19. CDR3 protein: CASSLASRGQSPLHF. In DNA form, the CDR3 reads TGTGCCAGCAGCTTAGCCTCCAGGGGACAATCACCCCTCCACTTT.